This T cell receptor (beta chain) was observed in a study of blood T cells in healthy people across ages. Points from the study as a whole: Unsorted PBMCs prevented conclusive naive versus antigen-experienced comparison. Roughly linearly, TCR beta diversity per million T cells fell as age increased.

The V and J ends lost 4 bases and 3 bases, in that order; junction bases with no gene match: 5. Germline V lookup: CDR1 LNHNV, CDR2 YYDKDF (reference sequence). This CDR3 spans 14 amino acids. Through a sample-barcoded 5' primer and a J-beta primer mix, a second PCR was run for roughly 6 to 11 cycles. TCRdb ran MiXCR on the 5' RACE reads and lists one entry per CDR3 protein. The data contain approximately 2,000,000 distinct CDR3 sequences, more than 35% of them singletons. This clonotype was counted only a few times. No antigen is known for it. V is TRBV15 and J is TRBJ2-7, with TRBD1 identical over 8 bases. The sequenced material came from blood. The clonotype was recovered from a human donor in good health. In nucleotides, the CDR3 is TGTGCCACCAGCAAAGGCACAGGGGGCTACGAGCAGTACTTC. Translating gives CATSKGTGGYEQYF.